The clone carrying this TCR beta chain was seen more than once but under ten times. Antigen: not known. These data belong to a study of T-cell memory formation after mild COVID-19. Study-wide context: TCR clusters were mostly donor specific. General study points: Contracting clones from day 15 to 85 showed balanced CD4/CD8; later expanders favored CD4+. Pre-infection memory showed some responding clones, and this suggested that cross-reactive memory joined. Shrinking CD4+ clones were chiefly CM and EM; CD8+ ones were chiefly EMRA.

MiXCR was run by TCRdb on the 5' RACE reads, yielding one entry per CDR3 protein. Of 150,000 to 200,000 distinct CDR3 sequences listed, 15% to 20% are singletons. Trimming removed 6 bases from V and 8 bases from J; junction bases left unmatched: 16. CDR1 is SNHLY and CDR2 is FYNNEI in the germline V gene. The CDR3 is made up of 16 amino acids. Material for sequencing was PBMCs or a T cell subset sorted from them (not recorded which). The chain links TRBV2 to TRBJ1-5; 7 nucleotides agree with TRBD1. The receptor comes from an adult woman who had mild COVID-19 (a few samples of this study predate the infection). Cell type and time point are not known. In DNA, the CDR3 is TGTGCCAGCAGGAAGGACAGGAGTTCTTGGGCGGAGCCCCAGCATTTT. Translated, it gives CASRKDRSSWAEPQHF.